The table lists the clone carrying this T cell receptor beta chain with a count of one. No antigen is known for it. This record comes from a study of Tregs in tolerant kidney transplant recipients. Study context: Sorted recipient Tregs were expanded on donor B cells with IL-2, restimulated day 11. After B cell culture, CD4+CD8-CD25+CD127- and CD4+CD8-4-1BB+CD40L- cells were sorted.

TCRdb's copy holds only in-frame clones and misses some; the assay was immunoSEQ multiplex PCR. There are around 11,000 clones in the sample; more than 75% occur only once, and roughly 5.4% lies in the top ten. Trimming took 5 bases from V and 1 from J; bases not matched to a gene: 4. CDR1 is SGHAT, CDR2 FQNNGV, per germline. The CDR3 has 15 residues. This sample comprised Tregs from blood cultured with allogeneic cells, obtained before the transplant. The receptor's source is a human patient who received a combined kidney and bone marrow transplant. The chain joins TRBV11-2 to TRBJ1-1; 10 positions match TRBD1. In DNA, the CDR3 is TGTGCCAGCAGCCGATGGACAGGGGGGAACACTGAAGCTTTCTTT. Translated: CASSRWTGGNTEAFF.